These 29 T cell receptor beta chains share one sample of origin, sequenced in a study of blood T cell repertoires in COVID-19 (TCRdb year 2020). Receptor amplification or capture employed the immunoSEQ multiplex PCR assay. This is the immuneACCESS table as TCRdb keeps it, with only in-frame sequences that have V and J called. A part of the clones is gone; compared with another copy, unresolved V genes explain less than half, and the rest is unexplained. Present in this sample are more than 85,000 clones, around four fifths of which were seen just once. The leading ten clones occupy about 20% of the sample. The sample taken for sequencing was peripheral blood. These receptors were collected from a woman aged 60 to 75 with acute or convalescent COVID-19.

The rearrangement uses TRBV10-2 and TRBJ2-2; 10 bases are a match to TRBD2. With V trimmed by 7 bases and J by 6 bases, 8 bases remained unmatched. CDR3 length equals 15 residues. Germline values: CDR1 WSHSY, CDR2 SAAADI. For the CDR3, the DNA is TGCGCCAGCACCTATAGCGGGAGGTCCCCCGGGGAGCTGTTTTTT. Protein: CASTYSGRSPGELFF.

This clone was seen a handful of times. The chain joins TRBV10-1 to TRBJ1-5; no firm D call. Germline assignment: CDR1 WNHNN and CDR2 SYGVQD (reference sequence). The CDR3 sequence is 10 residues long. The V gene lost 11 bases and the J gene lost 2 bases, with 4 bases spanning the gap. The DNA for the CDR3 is TGCGCCTCCGGCAATCAGCCCCAGCATTTT. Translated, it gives CASGNQPQHF.

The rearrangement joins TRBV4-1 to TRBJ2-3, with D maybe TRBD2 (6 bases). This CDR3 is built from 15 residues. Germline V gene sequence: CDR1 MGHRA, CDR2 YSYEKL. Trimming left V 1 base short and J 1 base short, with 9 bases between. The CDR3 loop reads CASSQAPSGTDTQYF. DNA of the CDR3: TGCGCCAGCAGCCAAGCGCCTAGCGGCACAGATACGCAGTATTTT.

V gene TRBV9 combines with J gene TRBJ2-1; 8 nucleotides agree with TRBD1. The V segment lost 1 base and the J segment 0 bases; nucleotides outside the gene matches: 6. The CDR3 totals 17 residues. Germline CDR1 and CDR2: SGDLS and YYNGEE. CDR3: CASSVLSGQGSYNEQFF. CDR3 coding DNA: TGTGCCAGCAGCGTACTGTCAGGACAGGGCTCCTACAATGAGCAGTTCTTC. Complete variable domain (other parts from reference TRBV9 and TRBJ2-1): DSGVTQTPKHLITATGQRVTLRCSPRSGDLSVYWYQQSLDQGLQFLIQYYNGEERAKGNILERFSAQQFPDLHSELNLSSLELGDSALYFCASSVLSGQGSYNEQFFGPGTRLTVL.

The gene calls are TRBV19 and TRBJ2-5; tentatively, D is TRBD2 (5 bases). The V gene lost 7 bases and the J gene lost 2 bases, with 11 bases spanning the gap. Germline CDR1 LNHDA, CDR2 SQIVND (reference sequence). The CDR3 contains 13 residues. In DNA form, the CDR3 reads TGTGCCAGTAAGCCGGGAACGCAAGAGACCCAGTACTTC. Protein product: CASKPGTQETQYF.

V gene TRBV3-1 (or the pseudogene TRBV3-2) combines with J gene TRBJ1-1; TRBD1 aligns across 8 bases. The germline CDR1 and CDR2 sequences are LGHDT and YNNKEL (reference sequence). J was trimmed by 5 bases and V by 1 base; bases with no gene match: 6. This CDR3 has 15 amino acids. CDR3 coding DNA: TGTGCCAGCAGCCAAGGGACAGGGCCGGGGACTGAAGCTTTCTTT. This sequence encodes CASSQGTGPGTEAFF.

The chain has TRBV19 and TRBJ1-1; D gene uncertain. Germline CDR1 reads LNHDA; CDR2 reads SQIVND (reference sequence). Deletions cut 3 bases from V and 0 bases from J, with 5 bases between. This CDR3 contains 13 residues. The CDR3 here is CASSISLNTEAFF. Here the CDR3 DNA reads TGTGCCAGTAGTATTTCCTTGAACACTGAAGCTTTCTTT.

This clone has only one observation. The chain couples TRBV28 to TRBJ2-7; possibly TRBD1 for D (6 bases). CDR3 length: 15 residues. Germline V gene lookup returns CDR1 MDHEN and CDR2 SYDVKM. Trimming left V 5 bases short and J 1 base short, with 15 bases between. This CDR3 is CASSIRGYSSYEQYF. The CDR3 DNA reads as TGTGCCAGCAGTATTAGGGGGTATTCTTCCTACGAGCAGTACTTC.

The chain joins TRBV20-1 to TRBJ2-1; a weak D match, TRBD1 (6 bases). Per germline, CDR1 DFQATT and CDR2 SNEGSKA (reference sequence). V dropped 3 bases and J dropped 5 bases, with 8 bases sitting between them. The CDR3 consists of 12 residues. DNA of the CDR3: TGCAGTGCTAGTTCAGGGGACAATGAGCAGTTCTTC. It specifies CSASSGDNEQFF.

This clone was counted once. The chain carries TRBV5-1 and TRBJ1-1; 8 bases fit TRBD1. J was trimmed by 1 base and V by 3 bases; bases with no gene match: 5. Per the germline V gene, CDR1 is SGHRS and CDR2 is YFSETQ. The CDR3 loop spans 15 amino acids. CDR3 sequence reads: CASSSRTGKNTEAFF. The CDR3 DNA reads TGCGCCAGCAGCTCGAGGACAGGGAAGAACACTGAAGCTTTCTTT.

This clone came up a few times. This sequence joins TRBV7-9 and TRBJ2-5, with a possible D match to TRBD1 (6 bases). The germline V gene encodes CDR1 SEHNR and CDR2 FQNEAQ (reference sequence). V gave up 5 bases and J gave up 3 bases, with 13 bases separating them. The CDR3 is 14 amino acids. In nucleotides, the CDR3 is TGTGCCAGCAGCACAGGGTACAGCGAAGAGACCCAGTACTTC. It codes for CASSTGYSEETQYF.

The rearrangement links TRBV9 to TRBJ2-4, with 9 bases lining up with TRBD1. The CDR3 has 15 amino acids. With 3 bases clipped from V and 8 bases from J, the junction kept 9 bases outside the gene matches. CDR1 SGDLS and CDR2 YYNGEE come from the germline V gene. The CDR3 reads CASSETGGPGHIQYF. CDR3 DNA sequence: TGTGCCAGCAGCGAAACAGGGGGCCCAGGACACATTCAGTACTTC.

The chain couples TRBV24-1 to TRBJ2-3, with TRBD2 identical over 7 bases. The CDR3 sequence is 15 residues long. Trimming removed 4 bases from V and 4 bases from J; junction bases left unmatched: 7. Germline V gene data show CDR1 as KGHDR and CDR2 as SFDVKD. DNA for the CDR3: TGTGCCACCAGTGAATCCGGACTAGGGGCAGATACGCAGTATTTT. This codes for CATSESGLGADTQYF.

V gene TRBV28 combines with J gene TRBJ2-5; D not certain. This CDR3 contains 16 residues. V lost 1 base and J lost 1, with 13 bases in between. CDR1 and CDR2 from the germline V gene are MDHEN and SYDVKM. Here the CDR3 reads CASSLSPDTVQETQYF. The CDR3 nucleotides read TGTGCCAGCAGTTTATCCCCCGACACTGTCCAAGAGACCCAGTACTTC. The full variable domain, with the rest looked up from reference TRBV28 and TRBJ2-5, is DVKVTQSSRYLVKRTGEKVFLECVQDMDHENMFWYRQDPGLGLRLIYFSYDVKMKEKGDIPEGYSVSREKKERFSLILESASTNQTSMYLCASSLSPDTVQETQYFGPGTRLLVL.

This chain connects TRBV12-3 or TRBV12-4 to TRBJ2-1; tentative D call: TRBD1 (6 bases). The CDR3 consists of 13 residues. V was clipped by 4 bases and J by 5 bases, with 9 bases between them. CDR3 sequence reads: CASSWGPNNEQFF. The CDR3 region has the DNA TGTGCCAGCAGTTGGGGGCCTAACAATGAGCAGTTCTTC.

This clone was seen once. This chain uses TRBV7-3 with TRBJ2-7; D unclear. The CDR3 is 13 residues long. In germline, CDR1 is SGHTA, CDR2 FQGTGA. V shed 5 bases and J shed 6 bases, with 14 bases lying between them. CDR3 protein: CASSPSPVAEQYF. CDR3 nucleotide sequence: TGTGCCAGCAGCCCATCTCCCGTAGCCGAGCAGTACTTC.

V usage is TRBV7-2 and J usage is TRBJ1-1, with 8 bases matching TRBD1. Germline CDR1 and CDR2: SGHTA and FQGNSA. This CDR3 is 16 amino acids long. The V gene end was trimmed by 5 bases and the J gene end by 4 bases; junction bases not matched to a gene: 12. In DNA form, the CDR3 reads TGTGCCAGCAGCAAAGAGCGACAGGGGCGTGCCACTGAAGCTTTCTTT. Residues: CASSKERQGRATEAFF.

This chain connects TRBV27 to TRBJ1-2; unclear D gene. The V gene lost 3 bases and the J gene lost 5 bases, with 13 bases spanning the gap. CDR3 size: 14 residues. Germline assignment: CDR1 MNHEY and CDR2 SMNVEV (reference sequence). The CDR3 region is CASSFGATSYGYTF. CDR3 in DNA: TGTGCCAGCAGTTTTGGTGCTACGTCGTATGGCTACACCTTC.

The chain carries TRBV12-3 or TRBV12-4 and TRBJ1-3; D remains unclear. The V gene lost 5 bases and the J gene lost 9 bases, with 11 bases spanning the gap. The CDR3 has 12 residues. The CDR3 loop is CASSAARGTIYF. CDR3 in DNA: TGTGCCAGCAGTGCGGCGCGGGGCACCATATATTTT.

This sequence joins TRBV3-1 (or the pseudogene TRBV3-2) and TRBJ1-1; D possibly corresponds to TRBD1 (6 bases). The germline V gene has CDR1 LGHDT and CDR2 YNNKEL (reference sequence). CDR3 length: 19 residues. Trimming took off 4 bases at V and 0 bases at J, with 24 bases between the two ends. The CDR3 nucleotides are TGTGCCAGCAGCCTTAAGGGGGGGTCGAGGGGCCGGATGAACACTGAAGCTTTCTTT. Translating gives CASSLKGGSRGRMNTEAFF.

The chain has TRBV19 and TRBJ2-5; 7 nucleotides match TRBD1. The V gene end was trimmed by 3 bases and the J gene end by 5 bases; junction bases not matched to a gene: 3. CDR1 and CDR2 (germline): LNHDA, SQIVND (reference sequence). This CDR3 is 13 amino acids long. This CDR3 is CASSIPRGETQYF. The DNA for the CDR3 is TGTGCCAGTAGTATCCCCAGGGGGGAGACCCAGTACTTC.

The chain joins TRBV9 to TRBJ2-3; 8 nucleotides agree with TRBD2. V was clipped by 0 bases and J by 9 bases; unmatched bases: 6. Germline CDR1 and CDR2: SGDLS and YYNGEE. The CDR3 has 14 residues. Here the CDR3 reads CASSVDGRAGTQYF. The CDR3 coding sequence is TGTGCCAGCAGCGTAGACGGGAGGGCCGGCACGCAGTATTTT.

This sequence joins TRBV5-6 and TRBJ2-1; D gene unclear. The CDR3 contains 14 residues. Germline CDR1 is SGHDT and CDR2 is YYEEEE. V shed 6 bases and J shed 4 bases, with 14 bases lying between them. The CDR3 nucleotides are TGTGCCAGCACAGACACATCAAAGTACAATGAGCAGTTCTTC. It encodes CASTDTSKYNEQFF.

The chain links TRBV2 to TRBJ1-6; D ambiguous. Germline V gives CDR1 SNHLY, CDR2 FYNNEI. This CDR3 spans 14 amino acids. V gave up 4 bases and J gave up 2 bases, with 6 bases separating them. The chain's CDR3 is CASSVFTYNSPLHF. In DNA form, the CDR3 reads TGTGCCAGCAGTGTTTTCACCTATAATTCACCCCTCCACTTT.

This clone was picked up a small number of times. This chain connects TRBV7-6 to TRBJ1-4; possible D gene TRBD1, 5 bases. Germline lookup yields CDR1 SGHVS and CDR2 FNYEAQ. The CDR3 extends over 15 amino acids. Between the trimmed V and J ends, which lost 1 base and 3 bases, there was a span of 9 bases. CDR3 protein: CASSLGGGANEKLFF. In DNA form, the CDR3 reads TGTGCCAGCAGCTTAGGGGGAGGGGCTAATGAAAAACTGTTTTTT.

The CDR3 nucleotides are TGTGCCAGCAGTTACACTGGGGGGGGTAATGAGCAGTTCTTC. Translating gives CASSYTGGGNEQFF. The V gene is TRBV6-5, the J gene TRBJ2-1, with TRBD2 matching 7 bases. The CDR3 consists of 14 residues. V gave up 2 bases and J gave up 7 bases; unmatched junction bases: 5. Germline V gene sequence: CDR1 MNHEY, CDR2 SVGAGI.

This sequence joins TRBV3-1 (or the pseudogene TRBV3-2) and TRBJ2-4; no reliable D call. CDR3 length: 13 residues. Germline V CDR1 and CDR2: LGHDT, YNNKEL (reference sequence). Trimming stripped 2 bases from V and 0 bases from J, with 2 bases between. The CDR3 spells CASSQLAKNIQYF. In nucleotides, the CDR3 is TGTGCCAGCAGCCAACTAGCCAAAAACATTCAGTACTTC.

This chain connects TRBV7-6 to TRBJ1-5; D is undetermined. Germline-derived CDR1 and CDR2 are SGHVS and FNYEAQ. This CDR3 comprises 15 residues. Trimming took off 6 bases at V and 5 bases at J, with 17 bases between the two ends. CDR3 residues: CASRAGRGDDQPQHF. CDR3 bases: TGTGCCAGCAGGGCTGGGCGGGGTGACGATCAGCCCCAGCATTTT.

For the CDR3, the DNA is TGCAGTGCTAGTCAGGGGGCGAATCAACCTTTCTTT. This encodes CSASQGANQPFF. The chain joins TRBV20-1 to TRBJ1-1; 8 nucleotides line up with TRBD1. Germline CDR1 reads DFQATT; CDR2 reads SNEGSKA (reference sequence). The CDR3 is 12 amino acids. The V gene end was trimmed by 3 bases and the J gene end by 12 bases; junction bases not matched to a gene: 9.